This TCR beta chain appears in the sequencing data of a study of T cells of healthy individuals (dated by TCRdb to between 2018 and 2020). CDR1 and CDR2 are read off the germline V gene as SGHDT and YYEEEE. Counted from cysteine to phenylalanine, this CDR3 has 13 amino acids. The retained sequence is limited to the CDR3, 39 bases, with the frame set at the first base. V sheds 0 bases and J sheds 7 bases, leaving 11 bases between their ends. In the case of this clonotype: The target of this receptor is not known. No much larger clone is present one base from it, and per-base qualities are unavailable.

The library was produced with 5' RACE. The reads were generated on an Illumina MiSeq. TCRdb handled the public reads itself, with Q25 trimming in fastp and clone calling in MiXCR, and kept productive beta chains. Each entry is one CDR3 protein sequence, shown with its most common DNA and genes. This sample has tens of thousands of distinct CDR3 sequences in its table, and 15% to 20% of those were observed once. The top ten hold about 4.7% of the sample. The TCR comes from a human donor in good health. The receptor chain draws on TRBV5-6 and TRBJ2-7; a tentative D call is TRBD2 (6 bases match). CDR3 region: CASSLGPGEEQYF. The nucleotide sequence is given as TGTGCCAGCAGCTTGGGACCGGGAGAGGAGCAGTACTTC. The variable domain in full, with residues beyond the CDR3 obtained from the reference TRBV5-6 and TRBJ2-7 genes, is DAGVTQSPTHLIKTRGQQVTLRCSPKSGHDTVSWYQQALGQGPQFIFQYYEEEERQRGNFPDRFSGHQFPNYSSELNVNALLLGDSALYLCASSLGPGEEQYFGPGTRLTVT.